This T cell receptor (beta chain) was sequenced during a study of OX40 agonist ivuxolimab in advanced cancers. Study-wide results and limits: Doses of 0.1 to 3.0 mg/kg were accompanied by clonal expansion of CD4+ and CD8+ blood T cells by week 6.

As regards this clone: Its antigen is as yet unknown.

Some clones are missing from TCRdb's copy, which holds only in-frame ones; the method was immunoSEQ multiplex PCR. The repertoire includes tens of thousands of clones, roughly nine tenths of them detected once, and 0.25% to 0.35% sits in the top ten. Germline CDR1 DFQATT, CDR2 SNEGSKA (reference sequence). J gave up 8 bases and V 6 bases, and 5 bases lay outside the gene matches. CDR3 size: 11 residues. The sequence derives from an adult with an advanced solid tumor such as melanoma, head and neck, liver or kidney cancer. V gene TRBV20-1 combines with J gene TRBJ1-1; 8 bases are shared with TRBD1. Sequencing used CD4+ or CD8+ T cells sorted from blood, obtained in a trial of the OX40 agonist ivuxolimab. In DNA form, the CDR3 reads TGCAGTGCCCAGTGGGACAGGGAAGCTTTCTTT. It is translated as CSAQWDREAFF.